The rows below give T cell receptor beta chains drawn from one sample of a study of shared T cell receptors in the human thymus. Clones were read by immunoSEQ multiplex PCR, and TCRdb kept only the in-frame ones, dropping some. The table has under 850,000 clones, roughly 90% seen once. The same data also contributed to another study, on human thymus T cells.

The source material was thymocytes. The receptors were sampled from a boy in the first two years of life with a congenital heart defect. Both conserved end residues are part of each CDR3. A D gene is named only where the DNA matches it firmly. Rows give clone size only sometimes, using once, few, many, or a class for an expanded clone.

CDR3 DNA: TGTGCCATCAGTGAGAAGCGGGAGGGCCCTCAGGGCGAGCAGTACTTC
CDR3 protein: CAISEKREGPQGEQYF
V gene: TRBV10-3
clone size: few
D gene: TRBD2
J gene: TRBJ2-7

CDR3 DNA: TGTGCCAGCAGCCAAGAGACGGTAACGCAGCGCCATACGCAGTATTTT
CDR3 protein: CASSQETVTQRHTQYF
V gene: TRBV4-2
clone size: NA
D gene: NA
J gene: TRBJ2-3

CDR3 DNA: TGTGCCAGCAGCTTCTGGGGGAGCGGGAGCGGATCCTACGAGCAGTACTTC
CDR3 protein: CASSFWGSGSGSYEQYF
V gene: TRBV5-4
clone size: NA
D gene: TRBD2
J gene: TRBJ2-7

CDR3 DNA: TGCGCCAGCAGCCAAGATTGGCGGGCGACAGGGGAGTACGAGCAGTACTTC
CDR3 protein: CASSQDWRATGEYEQYF
V gene: TRBV4-3
clone size: NA
D gene: TRBD1
J gene: TRBJ2-7

CDR3 DNA: TGCGCCAGCAGCCAAGAAGAGTCTAGCGGAGAGTACGAGCAGTACTTC
CDR3 protein: CASSQEESSGEYEQYF
V gene: TRBV4-1
clone size: NA
D gene: TRBD2
J gene: TRBJ2-7

CDR3 DNA: TGCGCCAGCAGCCTGGCCCTCGAGATGGGGGGGGCGCAGTATTTT
CDR3 protein: CASSLALEMGGAQYF
V gene: TRBV4-1
clone size: NA
D gene: TRBD2
J gene: TRBJ2-3

CDR3 DNA: TGTGCCATAAACAGGGAACGGGGCTGGGAGACCCAGTACTTC
CDR3 protein: CAINRERGWETQYF
V gene: TRBV10-3
clone size: NA
D gene: NA
J gene: TRBJ2-5

CDR3 DNA: TGTGCCAGCAGTGAAGAGGGCGGGTTATCCACCTACGAGCAGTACTTC
CDR3 protein: CASSEEGGLSTYEQYF
V gene: TRBV2
clone size: NA
D gene: NA
J gene: TRBJ2-7

CDR3 DNA: TGTGCCACCAGCAGAGGACAGGGCAATGAAAAACTGTTTTTT
CDR3 protein: CATSRGQGNEKLFF
V gene: TRBV15
clone size: NA
D gene: TRBD1
J gene: TRBJ1-4

CDR3 DNA: TGTGCCAGCAGTCCGGGGACAGGAGAGACCCAGTACTTC
CDR3 protein: CASSPGTGETQYF
V gene: TRBV27
clone size: NA
D gene: TRBD1
J gene: TRBJ2-5

CDR3 DNA: TGTGCCAGCAGCCCCCGGGGGGCGGGTGAAAAACTGTTTTTT
CDR3 protein: CASSPRGAGEKLFF
V gene: TRBV14
clone size: NA
D gene: NA
J gene: TRBJ1-4

CDR3 DNA: TGTGCCAGCAGACGGGCAGGGGGATGCGAGCAGTACTTC
CDR3 protein: CASRRAGGCEQYF
V gene: TRBV6-1
clone size: NA
D gene: TRBD1
J gene: TRBJ2-7

CDR3 DNA: TGTGCCATCTGGGACAGGGGTGGGACTGAAGCTTTCTTT
CDR3 protein: CAIWDRGGTEAFF
V gene: TRBV19
clone size: few
D gene: TRBD1
J gene: TRBJ1-1

CDR3 DNA: TGTGCCTGGAGTGTACGGGACAGGGGAAATGAGCAGTTCTTC
CDR3 protein: CAWSVRDRGNEQFF
V gene: TRBV30
clone size: few
D gene: TRBD1
J gene: TRBJ2-1

CDR3 DNA: TGTGCCACCAGCAGCGGGGTTGGGGCCAACGTCCTGACTTTC
CDR3 protein: CATSSGVGANVLTF
V gene: TRBV15
clone size: NA
D gene: NA
J gene: TRBJ2-6

CDR3 DNA: TGTGCCAGCAGAAAAGTTCGGGGGGAGGGAAACACTGAAGCTTTCTTT
CDR3 protein: CASRKVRGEGNTEAFF
V gene: TRBV11-3
clone size: NA
D gene: NA
J gene: TRBJ1-1

CDR3 DNA: TGTGCCCCGCCCCCGGGTGAGCAGTTCTTC
CDR3 protein: CAPPPGEQFF
V gene: TRBV15
clone size: NA
D gene: NA
J gene: TRBJ2-1

CDR3 DNA: TGTGCCAGCAGTTTATTTACACGGAGCGGGAGGGTGGGCGAGCAGTTCTTC
CDR3 protein: CASSLFTRSGRVGEQFF
V gene: TRBV28
clone size: NA
D gene: TRBD2
J gene: TRBJ2-1

CDR3 DNA: TGCGCCAGCAGTGAGGGTCCGGAGGGACCCCGGTGGAACACCGGGGAGCTGTTTTTT
CDR3 protein: CASSEGPEGPRWNTGELFF
V gene: TRBV10-1
clone size: NA
D gene: NA
J gene: TRBJ2-2

CDR3 DNA: TGTGCCAGCAGCCCCGAGGGGGGGAGCACAGATACGCAGTATTTT
CDR3 protein: CASSPEGGSTDTQYF
V gene: TRBV13
clone size: NA
D gene: NA
J gene: TRBJ2-3

CDR3 DNA: TGTGCCAGCAGGAAACGGGGGAGGCGGACCTACGAGCAGTACTTC
CDR3 protein: CASRKRGRRTYEQYF
V gene: TRBV4-2
clone size: once
D gene: NA
J gene: TRBJ2-7

CDR3 DNA: TGTGCCAGCAGTGAAAGGGTAGGACAGGGGGCGAAGAACACTGAAGCTTTCTTT
CDR3 protein: CASSERVGQGAKNTEAFF
V gene: TRBV6-1
clone size: NA
D gene: TRBD1
J gene: TRBJ1-1

CDR3 DNA: TGTGCCAGCAGCCCAGAAGGACAGGGGGCAGGGGTGCAGTACTTC
CDR3 protein: CASSPEGQGAGVQYF
V gene: TRBV14
clone size: NA
D gene: TRBD1
J gene: TRBJ2-7

CDR3 DNA: TGCGCCAGCAGCCAAGAGTGGCGGGGTAGCCCAGGTGCCTACGAGCAGTACTTC
CDR3 protein: CASSQEWRGSPGAYEQYF
V gene: TRBV4-3
clone size: NA
D gene: NA
J gene: TRBJ2-7

CDR3 DNA: TGTGCCAGCAGCAAAGGACTAGCGGGGTTCGCGAACACCGGGGAGCTGTTTTTT
CDR3 protein: CASSKGLAGFANTGELFF
V gene: TRBV5-6
clone size: few
D gene: TRBD2
J gene: TRBJ2-2

CDR3 DNA: TGTGCCAGCAGCCAAGAAGCGGGAGTCAACGAGCAGTACTTC
CDR3 protein: CASSQEAGVNEQYF
V gene: TRBV14
clone size: NA
D gene: TRBD2
J gene: TRBJ2-7

CDR3 DNA: TGTGCCAGCAGCCCCTCTAGCGGGAGGGCCCGGGAGCAGTTCTTC
CDR3 protein: CASSPSSGRAREQFF
V gene: TRBV14
clone size: NA
D gene: TRBD2
J gene: TRBJ2-1

CDR3 DNA: TGCGCCAGCAGCCTTTCGACTAGCGGGAGGGCCAATGAGCAGTTCTTC
CDR3 protein: CASSLSTSGRANEQFF
V gene: TRBV4-3
clone size: NA
D gene: TRBD2
J gene: TRBJ2-1

CDR3 DNA: TGCGCCAGCAGCCCCGTCGCGCAGCAGTACTTC
CDR3 protein: CASSPVAQQYF
V gene: TRBV4-3
clone size: NA
D gene: NA
J gene: TRBJ2-7

CDR3 DNA: TGCGCCAGCAGCCCAGGGACTAGCCTCTACGAGCAGTACTTC
CDR3 protein: CASSPGTSLYEQYF
V gene: TRBV5-1
clone size: few
D gene: TRBD2
J gene: TRBJ2-7

CDR3 DNA: TGTGCCAGCAGCCAAGGGACAGGGGAGTCCGACTATGGCTACACCTTC
CDR3 protein: CASSQGTGESDYGYTF
V gene: TRBV11-3
clone size: NA
D gene: TRBD1
J gene: TRBJ1-2

CDR3 DNA: TGTGCCAGCAGCTTAGACGGGACTAGAGGCGGGGAGCTGTTTTTT
CDR3 protein: CASSLDGTRGGELFF
V gene: TRBV11-2
clone size: NA
D gene: TRBD2
J gene: TRBJ2-2

CDR3 DNA: TGTGCCAGCAGCTTCCCCATGGGACAGCCAACCAGGACAAAAAACATTCAGTACTTC
CDR3 protein: CASSFPMGQPTRTKNIQYF
V gene: TRBV11-2
clone size: NA
D gene: TRBD1
J gene: TRBJ2-4

CDR3 DNA: TGTGCCAGCAGTTTGGCGTCAGGACTAGCGGGAATTAATTTGGAGTATGAGCAGTTCTTC
CDR3 protein: CASSLASGLAGINLEYEQFF
V gene: TRBV27
clone size: once
D gene: TRBD2
J gene: TRBJ2-1

CDR3 DNA: TGTGCCAGTAGTGCCCCGGGGGAGGGAAAACTGTTTTTT
CDR3 protein: CASSAPGEGKLFF
V gene: TRBV19
clone size: NA
D gene: NA
J gene: TRBJ1-4

CDR3 DNA: TGTGCCAGCAGTTTATCGACGGGACAGAAAGAGACCCAGTACTTC
CDR3 protein: CASSLSTGQKETQYF
V gene: TRBV27
clone size: NA
D gene: TRBD1
J gene: TRBJ2-5

CDR3 DNA: TGTGCCAGCAGTGGGGACAGGGGGCGCGAAACTGAAGCTTTCTTT
CDR3 protein: CASSGDRGRETEAFF
V gene: TRBV25-1
clone size: NA
D gene: TRBD1
J gene: TRBJ1-1